The count of the clone carrying this TCR beta chain is one. Its antigen is not known. Different DNA sequences within this sample yield the same CDR3. This table comes from immunoSEQ multiplex PCR, and its TCRdb copy is limited to in-frame clones, with some not included. Among some 73,000 clones listed, about 80% were seen once. All glioblastoma patients lacked an isocitrate dehydrogenase mutation. The data originate from a study of glioma-infiltrating T cells after dendritic cell vaccination. On the study more broadly: Between the early 2000s and the early 2010s, patients got autologous tumor lysate-pulsed dendritic cell vaccines. At biweekly intervals, patients got three intradermal dendritic cell vaccine injections. Findings and caveats of the study: Few patients contributed both blood and tumor specimens.

V dropped 1 base and J dropped 3 bases, with 7 bases sitting between them. Germline CDR1 is SGHRS and CDR2 is YFSETQ. This CDR3 spans 13 amino acids. The chain employs TRBV5-1 and TRBJ2-5; D is uncertain. The sample consisted of blood, taken before dendritic cell vaccination. The receptor comes from a human donor with glioblastoma. CDR3 in amino acids: CASSLQGEETQYF. CDR3 nucleotide sequence: TGCGCCAGCAGCTTGCAAGGAGAAGAGACCCAGTACTTC.